The sequence of this TCR beta chain was determined in a study of T cell changes during pregnancy in multiple sclerosis. Using immunoSEQ multiplex PCR, the repertoire was profiled, and TCRdb retains in-frame clones only, with some absent. The table has about 55,000 clones, 85% to 90% seen once. Sequencing was performed on CD4+ T cells from peripheral blood mononuclear cells, taken in the first trimester of pregnancy. This TCR derives from a female donor with multiple sclerosis, enrolled in a pregnancy study.

Here the CDR3 reads CASSITGDSNQPQHF. The CDR3 nucleotides read TGTGCCAGTAGTATAACAGGGGATAGCAATCAGCCCCAGCATTTT. The chain recombines TRBV19 with TRBJ1-5; 7 positions agree with TRBD1. Germline lookup yields CDR1 LNHDA and CDR2 SQIVND (reference sequence). This CDR3 is 15 amino acids long. V trimming: 2 bases; J trimming: 0 bases; junction bases outside the gene matches: 1.